This TCR beta chain was recovered during a study of blood T cell repertoires in COVID-19. Study at large: Sites in the United States, Italy and Spain provided acute and convalescent COVID-19 samples.

Sequencing used immunoSEQ multiplex PCR; TCRdb keeps in-frame clones, though not all of them. The table has 240,000 or so clones, 70% to 90% seen once; the top ten hold about 3.1%. V was pared by 5 bases and J by 0 bases, with 14 bases between. Germline V gene data show CDR1 as LNHDA and CDR2 as SQIVND (reference sequence). This CDR3 has 16 residues. Source material: peripheral blood. The TCR was taken from a woman between 25 and 40 years old who had recovered from COVID-19. The chain links TRBV19 to TRBJ2-4; maybe TRBD1 (5 bases). CDR3 nucleotides: TGTGCCAGTAGTCCTCGACAGAGAGTAGCCAAAAACATTCAGTACTTC. Amino acid sequence: CASSPRQRVAKNIQYF. The full variable domain, in which reference TRBV19 and TRBJ2-4 provide the parts outside the CDR3, is DGGITQSPKYLFRKEGQNVTLSCEQNLNHDAMYWYRQDPGQGLRLIYYSQIVNDFQKGDIAEGYSVSREKKESFPLTVTSAQKNPTAFYLCASSPRQRVAKNIQYFGAGTRLSVL.